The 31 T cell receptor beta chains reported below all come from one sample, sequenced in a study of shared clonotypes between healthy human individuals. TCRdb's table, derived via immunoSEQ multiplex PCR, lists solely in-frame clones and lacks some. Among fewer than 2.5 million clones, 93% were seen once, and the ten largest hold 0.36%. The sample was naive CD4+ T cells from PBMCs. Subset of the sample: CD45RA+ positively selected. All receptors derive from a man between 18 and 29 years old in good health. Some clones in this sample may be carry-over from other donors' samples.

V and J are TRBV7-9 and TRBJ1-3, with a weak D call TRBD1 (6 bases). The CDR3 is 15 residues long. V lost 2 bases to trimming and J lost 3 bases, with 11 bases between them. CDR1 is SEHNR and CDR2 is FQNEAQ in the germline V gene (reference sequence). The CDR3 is CASSLSAGVGNTIYF. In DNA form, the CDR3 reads TGTGCCAGCAGCTTATCGGCAGGGGTTGGAAACACCATATATTTT.

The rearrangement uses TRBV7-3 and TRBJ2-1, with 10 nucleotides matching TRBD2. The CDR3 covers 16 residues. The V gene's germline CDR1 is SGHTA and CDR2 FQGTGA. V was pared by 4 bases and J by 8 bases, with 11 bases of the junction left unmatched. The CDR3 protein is CASSYSASGSNDEQFF. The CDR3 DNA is TGTGCCAGCAGCTACTCGGCTAGCGGGAGTAACGATGAGCAGTTCTTC.

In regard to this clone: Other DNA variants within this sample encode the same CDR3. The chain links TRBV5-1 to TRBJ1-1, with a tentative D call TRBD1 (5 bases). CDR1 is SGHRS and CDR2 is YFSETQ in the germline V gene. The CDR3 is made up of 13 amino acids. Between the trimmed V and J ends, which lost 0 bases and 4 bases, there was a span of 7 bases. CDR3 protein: CASSLEGSTEAFF. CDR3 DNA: TGCGCCAGCAGCTTGGAGGGGAGCACTGAAGCTTTCTTT.

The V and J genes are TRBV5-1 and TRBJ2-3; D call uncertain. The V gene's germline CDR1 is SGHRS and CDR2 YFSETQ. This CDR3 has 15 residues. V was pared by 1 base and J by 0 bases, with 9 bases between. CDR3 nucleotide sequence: TGCGCCAGCAGCTTGTGGGCCTCTAGCACAGATACGCAGTATTTT. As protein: CASSLWASSTDTQYF.

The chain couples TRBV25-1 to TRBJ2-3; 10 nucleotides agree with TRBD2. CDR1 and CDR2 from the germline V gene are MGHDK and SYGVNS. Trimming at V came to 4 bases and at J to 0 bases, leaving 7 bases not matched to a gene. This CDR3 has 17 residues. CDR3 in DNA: TGTGCCAGCAGTGGGACTAGCGGAGCGAGCAGCACAGATACGCAGTATTTT. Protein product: CASSGTSGASSTDTQYF.

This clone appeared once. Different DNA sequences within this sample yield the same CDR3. The CDR3 DNA sequence: TGTGCCAGCAGTTCGAGTAGCAATCAGCCCCAGCATTTT. It yields the protein CASSSSSNQPQHF. The rearrangement joins TRBV28 to TRBJ1-5; D remains unclear. The CDR3 length is 13 residues. Per the germline V gene, CDR1 is MDHEN and CDR2 is SYDVKM. Trimming shortened V by 4 bases and J by 0 bases, and 4 bases separated the two germline ends.

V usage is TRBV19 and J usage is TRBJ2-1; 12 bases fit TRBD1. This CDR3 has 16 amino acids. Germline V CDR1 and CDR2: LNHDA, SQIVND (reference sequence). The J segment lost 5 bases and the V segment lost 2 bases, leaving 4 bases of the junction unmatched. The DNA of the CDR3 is TGTGCCAGTAGTATACCGGGACAGGGGGCCGACAATGAGCAGTTCTTC. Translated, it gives CASSIPGQGADNEQFF.

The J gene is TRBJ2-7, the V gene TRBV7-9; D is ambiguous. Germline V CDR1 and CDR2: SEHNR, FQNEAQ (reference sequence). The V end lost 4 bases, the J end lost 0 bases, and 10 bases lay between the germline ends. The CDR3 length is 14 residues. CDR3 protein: CASSYSAGSYEQYF. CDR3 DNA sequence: TGTGCCAGCAGCTACTCGGCAGGCTCCTACGAGCAGTACTTC.

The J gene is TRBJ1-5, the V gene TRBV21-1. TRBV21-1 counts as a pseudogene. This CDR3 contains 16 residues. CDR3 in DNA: TGTGCCAGCACCACGGAGGGACGGGGCAAGAATCAGCCCCAGCATTTT. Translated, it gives CASTTEGRGKNQPQHF.

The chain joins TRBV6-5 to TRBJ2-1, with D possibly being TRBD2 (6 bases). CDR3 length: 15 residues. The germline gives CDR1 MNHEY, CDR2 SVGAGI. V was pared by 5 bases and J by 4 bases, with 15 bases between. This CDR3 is CASSGVGGRYNEQFF. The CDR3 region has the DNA TGTGCCAGCAGTGGCGTGGGGGGACGATACAATGAGCAGTTCTTC.

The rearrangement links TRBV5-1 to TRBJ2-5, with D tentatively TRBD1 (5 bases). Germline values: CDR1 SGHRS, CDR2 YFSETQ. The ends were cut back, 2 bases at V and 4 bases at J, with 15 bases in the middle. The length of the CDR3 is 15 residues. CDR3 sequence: CASSFNTRVGETQYF. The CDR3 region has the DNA TGCGCCAGCAGCTTCAACACCAGGGTAGGAGAGACCCAGTACTTC.

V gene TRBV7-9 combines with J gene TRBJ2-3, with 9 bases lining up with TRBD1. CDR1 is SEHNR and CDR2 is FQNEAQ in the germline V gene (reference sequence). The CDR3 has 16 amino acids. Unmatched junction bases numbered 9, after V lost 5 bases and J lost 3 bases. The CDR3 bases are TGTGCCAGCAGCCCTTCCCTCGGACAGGGGACAGATACGCAGTATTTT. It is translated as CASSPSLGQGTDTQYF.

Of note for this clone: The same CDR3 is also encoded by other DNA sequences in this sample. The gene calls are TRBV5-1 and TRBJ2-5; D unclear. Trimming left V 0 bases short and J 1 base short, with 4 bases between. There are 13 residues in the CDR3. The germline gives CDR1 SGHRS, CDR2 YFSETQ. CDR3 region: CASSLALQETQYF. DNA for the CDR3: TGCGCCAGCAGCTTGGCCCTCCAAGAGACCCAGTACTTC.

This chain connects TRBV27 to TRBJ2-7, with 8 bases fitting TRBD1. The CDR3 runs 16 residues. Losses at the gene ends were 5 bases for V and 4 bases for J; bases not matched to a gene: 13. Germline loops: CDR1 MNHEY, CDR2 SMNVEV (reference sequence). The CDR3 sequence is CASSGDRGRTGYEQYF. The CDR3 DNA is TGTGCCAGCAGTGGCGACAGGGGAAGGACTGGGTACGAGCAGTACTTC.

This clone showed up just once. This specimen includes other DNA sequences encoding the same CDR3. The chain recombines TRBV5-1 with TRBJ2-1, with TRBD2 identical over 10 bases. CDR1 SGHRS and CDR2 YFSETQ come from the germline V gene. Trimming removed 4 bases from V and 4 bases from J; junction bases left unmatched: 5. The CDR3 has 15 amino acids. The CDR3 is CASSLGLAEYNEQFF. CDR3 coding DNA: TGCGCCAGCAGCCTAGGACTAGCGGAGTACAATGAGCAGTTCTTC.

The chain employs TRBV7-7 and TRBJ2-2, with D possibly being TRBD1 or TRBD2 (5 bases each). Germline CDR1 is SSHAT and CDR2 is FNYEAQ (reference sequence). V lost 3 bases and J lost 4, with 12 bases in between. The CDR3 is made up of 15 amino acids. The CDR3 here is CASSFRPGSTGELFF. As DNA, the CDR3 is TGTGCCAGCAGCTTCCGACCAGGGAGCACCGGGGAGCTGTTTTTT.

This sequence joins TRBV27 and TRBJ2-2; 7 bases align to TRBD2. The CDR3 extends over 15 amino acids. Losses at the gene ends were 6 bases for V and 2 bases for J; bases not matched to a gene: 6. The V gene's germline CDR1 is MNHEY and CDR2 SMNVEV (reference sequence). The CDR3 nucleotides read TGTGCCAGCAGCCACCTAGCGGTCAACACCGGGGAGCTGTTTTTT. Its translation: CASSHLAVNTGELFF.

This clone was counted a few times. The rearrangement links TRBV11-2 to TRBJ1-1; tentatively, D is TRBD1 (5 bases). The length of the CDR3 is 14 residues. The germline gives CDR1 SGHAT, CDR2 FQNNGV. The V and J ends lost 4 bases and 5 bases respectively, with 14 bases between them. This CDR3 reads CASSSVNQGTEAFF. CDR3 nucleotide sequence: TGTGCCAGCAGCTCGGTAAATCAGGGAACTGAAGCTTTCTTT.

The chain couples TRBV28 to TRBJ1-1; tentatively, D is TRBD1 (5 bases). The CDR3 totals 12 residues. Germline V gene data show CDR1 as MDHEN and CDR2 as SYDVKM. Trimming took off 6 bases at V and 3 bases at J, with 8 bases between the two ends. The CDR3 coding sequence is TGTGCCAGCAGGGGGACGTACACTGAAGCTTTCTTT. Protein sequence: CASRGTYTEAFF.

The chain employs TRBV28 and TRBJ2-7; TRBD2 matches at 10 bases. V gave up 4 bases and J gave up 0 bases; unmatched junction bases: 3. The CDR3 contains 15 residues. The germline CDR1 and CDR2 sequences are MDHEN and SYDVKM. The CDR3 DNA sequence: TGTGCCAGCAGTTCCGCTAGCGGGGGCTCCTACGAGCAGTACTTC. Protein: CASSSASGGSYEQYF.

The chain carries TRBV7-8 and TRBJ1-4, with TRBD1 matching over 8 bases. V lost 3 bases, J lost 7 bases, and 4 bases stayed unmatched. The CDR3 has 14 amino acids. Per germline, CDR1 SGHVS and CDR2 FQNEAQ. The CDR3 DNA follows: TGTGCCAGCAGCTTTCAGGGGGCCGGTGAAAAACTGTTTTTT. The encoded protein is CASSFQGAGEKLFF.

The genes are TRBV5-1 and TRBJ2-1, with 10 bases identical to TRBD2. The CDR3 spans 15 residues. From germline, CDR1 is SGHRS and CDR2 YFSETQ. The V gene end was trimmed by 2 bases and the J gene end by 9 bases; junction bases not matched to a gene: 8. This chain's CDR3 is CASSLTSGTVTEQFF. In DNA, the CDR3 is TGCGCCAGCAGCTTAACTAGCGGGACAGTTACTGAGCAGTTCTTC.

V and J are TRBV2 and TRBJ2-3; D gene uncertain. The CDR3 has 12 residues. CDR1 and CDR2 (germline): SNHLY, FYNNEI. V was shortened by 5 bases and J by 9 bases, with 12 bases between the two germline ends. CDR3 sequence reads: CASSYASETQYF. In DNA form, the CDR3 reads TGTGCCAGCAGTTATGCCAGTGAAACGCAGTATTTT.

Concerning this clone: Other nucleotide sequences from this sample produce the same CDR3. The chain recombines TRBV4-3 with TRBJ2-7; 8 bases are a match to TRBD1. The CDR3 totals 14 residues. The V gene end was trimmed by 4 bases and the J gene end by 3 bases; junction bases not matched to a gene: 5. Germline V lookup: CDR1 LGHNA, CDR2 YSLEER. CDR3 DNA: TGCGCCAGCAGCCGAGACAGGGGCGGCTACGAGCAGTACTTC. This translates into CASSRDRGGYEQYF.

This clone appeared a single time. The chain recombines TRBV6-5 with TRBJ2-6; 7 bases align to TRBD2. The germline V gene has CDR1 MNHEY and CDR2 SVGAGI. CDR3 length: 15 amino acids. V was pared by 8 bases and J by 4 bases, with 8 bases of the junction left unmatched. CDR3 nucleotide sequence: TGTGCCAGCGGGGGAGGGGCCCTCGGGGCCAACGTCCTGACTTTC. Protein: CASGGGALGANVLTF.

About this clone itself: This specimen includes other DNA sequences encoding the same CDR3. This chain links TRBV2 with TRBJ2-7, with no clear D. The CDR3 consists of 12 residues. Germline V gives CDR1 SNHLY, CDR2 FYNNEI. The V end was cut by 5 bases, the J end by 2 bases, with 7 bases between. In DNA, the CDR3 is TGTGCCAGCAGTTACTCCACCTACGAGCAGTACTTC. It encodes CASSYSTYEQYF.

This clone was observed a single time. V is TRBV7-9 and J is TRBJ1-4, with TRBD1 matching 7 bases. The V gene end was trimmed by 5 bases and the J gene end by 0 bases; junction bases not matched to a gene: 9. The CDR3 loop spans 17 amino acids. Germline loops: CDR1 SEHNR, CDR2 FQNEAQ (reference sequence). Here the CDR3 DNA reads TGTGCCAGCAGCACCCGACAGGGACCTTCAACTAATGAAAAACTGTTTTTT. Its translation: CASSTRQGPSTNEKLFF.

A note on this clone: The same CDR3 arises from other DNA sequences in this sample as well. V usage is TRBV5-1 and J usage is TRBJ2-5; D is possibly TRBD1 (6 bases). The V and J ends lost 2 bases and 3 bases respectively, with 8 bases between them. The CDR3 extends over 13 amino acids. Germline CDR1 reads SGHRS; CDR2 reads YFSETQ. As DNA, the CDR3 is TGCGCCAGCAGCTTACAGGGTGAAGAGACCCAGTACTTC. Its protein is CASSLQGEETQYF.

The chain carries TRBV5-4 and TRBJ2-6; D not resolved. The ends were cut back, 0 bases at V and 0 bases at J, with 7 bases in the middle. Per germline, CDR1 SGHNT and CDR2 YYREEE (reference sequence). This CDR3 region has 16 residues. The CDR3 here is CASSLGWSSGANVLTF. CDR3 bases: TGTGCCAGCAGCTTGGGATGGAGCTCTGGGGCCAACGTCCTGACTTTC. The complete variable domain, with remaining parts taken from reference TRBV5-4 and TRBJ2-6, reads ETGVTQSPTHLIKTRGQQVTLRCSSQSGHNTVSWYQQALGQGPQFIFQYYREEENGRGNFPPRFSGLQFPNYSSELNVNALELDDSALYLCASSLGWSSGANVLTFGAGSRLTVL.

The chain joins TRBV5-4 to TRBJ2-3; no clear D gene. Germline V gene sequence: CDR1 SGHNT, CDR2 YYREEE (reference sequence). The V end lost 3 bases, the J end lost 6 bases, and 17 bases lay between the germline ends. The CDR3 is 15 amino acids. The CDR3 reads CASSSRRTFSDTQYF. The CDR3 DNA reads TGTGCCAGCAGCTCACGTCGGACGTTTTCGGATACGCAGTATTTT.

Here the CDR3 DNA reads TGTGCCAGCAGGTCATGGACAGAGGGAGACTATGGCTACACCTTC. Protein product: CASRSWTEGDYGYTF. J is TRBJ1-2 and V is TRBV5-4; TRBD1 is a possible D gene (6 bases). Per the germline V gene, CDR1 is SGHNT and CDR2 is YYREEE (reference sequence). The CDR3 contains 15 residues. Trimming left V 5 bases short and J 3 bases short, with 17 bases between.